Below are 19 T cell receptor beta chains sequenced from a single sample in a study of identical twins. TCRdb reprocessed the 5' RACE reads with MiXCR, giving one entry per CDR3 protein. The profile shows 600,000 to 850,000 distinct CDR3 sequences, about 18% of them singletons. These data were also filed under a second study, of T cells expressing NK-cell markers.

What was sequenced was PBMCs. All receptors derive from a woman between 18 and 29 years old in good health.

This clonotype was seen a few times. The chain combines TRBV21-1 with TRBJ2-4; TRBD1, the table's D call, was not compared with the DNA. TRBV21-1 is tagged as a pseudogene. This CDR3 has 19 residues. This CDR3 is CASSKKERGRTIPKNIQYF. The CDR3 region has the DNA TGTGCCAGCAGCAAAAAAGAGAGGGGCAGGACCATCCCCAAAAACATTCAGTACTTC.

In its sample, this clonotype was seen many times. The J gene is TRBJ2-1, the V gene TRBV20-1; D remains unclear. Germline V CDR1 and CDR2: DFQATT, SNEGSKA (reference sequence). The CDR3 sequence is 10 residues long. With 8 bases removed from V and 5 bases from J, the gap between germline ends came to 7 bases. CDR3 protein: CSPLDNEQFF. The CDR3 nucleotides read TGCAGTCCCCTTGACAATGAGCAGTTCTTC.

The chain carries TRBV5-1 and TRBJ2-2, with D unclear. Trimming shortened V by 3 bases and J by 7 bases, and 10 bases separated the two germline ends. CDR3 length: 13 amino acids. Germline CDR1 SGHRS, CDR2 YFSETQ. The CDR3 region is CASSSGLIGELFF. CDR3 coding DNA: TGCGCCAGCAGCTCAGGCCTAATCGGGGAGCTGTTTTTT.

The table lists this clonotype with a few counts. The V and J genes are TRBV20-1 and TRBJ2-2; the D is unclear. The V and J ends lost 3 bases and 8 bases respectively, with 16 bases between them. CDR3 length: 14 amino acids. Germline V gene sequence: CDR1 DFQATT, CDR2 SNEGSKA (reference sequence). CDR3 nucleotide sequence: TGCAGTGCTAGCGAGACTCGTCTAGGAGGGGAGCTGTTTTTT. Amino acid sequence: CSASETRLGGELFF.

This chain uses TRBV5-5 with TRBJ2-1; TRBD1 matches at 9 bases. Germline lookup yields CDR1 SGHKS and CDR2 YYEKEE (reference sequence). V dropped 3 bases and J dropped 2; count of bases not matched to a gene: 6. The CDR3 spans 16 residues. The DNA for the CDR3 is TGTGCCAGCAGCTCCGGACAGGGGATCCCCTACAATGAGCAGTTCTTC. Translating gives CASSSGQGIPYNEQFF.

There are a few counts of this clonotype. The junction and the germline gene differ at one end; a read error may be behind it. The rearrangement joins TRBV7-9 to TRBJ2-5, with D perhaps matching TRBD1 (6 bases). Germline assignment: CDR1 SEHNR and CDR2 FQNEAQ (reference sequence). The CDR3 spans 13 residues. CDR3 sequence: CATSLAGEETQYF. The CDR3 DNA reads TGTGCCACCAGCTTAGCAGGGGAAGAGACCCAGTACTTC.

This clonotype was picked up a small number of times. This chain uses TRBV5-8 with TRBJ2-1, with TRBD2 matching 9 bases. The V gene's germline CDR1 is SGHTS and CDR2 YDEGEE. The CDR3 is 21 amino acids. J gave up 0 bases and V 0 bases, and 16 bases lay outside the gene matches. The CDR3 protein is CASSLGVVGSGGPSSYNEQFF. CDR3 bases: TGTGCCAGCAGCTTGGGGGTTGTCGGTAGCGGGGGACCAAGCTCCTACAATGAGCAGTTCTTC.

This clonotype was observed a handful of times. The chain uses TRBV4-3 and TRBJ2-5; 11 nucleotides line up with TRBD1. The CDR3 has 15 amino acids. V lost 1 base, J lost 5 bases, and 3 bases stayed unmatched. Germline loops: CDR1 LGHNA, CDR2 YSLEER. CDR3 sequence (DNA): TGCGCCAGCAGCCAAGGGACAGGGGGCGCGGAGACCCAGTACTTC. It translates to CASSQGTGGAETQYF.

A few counts support this clonotype. The rearrangement joins TRBV6-1 to TRBJ2-5; 8 bases match TRBD1. The CDR3 consists of 15 residues. Germline CDR1 and CDR2: MNHNS and SASEGT. J was trimmed by 5 bases and V by 5 bases; bases with no gene match: 10. The CDR3 coding sequence is TGTGCCAGCAGTCGCCCTCAGGGGGCGGGGGAGACCCAGTACTTC. This gives the protein CASSRPQGAGETQYF.

This clonotype was seen many times. Here the CDR3 DNA reads TGTGCTAGTGGTGCACAGGTAATCCGTGGGGCCAACGTCCTGACTTTC. Translated, it gives CASGAQVIRGANVLTF. This chain links TRBV12-5 with TRBJ2-6; D is perhaps TRBD1 (5 bases). This CDR3 spans 16 amino acids. V was pared by 5 bases and J by 3 bases, with 14 bases between. Looked up from germline, CDR1 is LGHNT and CDR2 is FRNRAP.

This clonotype was counted a single time. This chain links TRBV15 with TRBJ2-5; a weak D match, TRBD2 (6 bases). This CDR3 has 15 amino acids. Germline lookup yields CDR1 LNHNV and CDR2 YYDKDF (reference sequence). V gave up 6 bases and J gave up 0 bases, with 14 bases separating them. CDR3 DNA sequence: TGTGCCACCAGGATACTAGAGCGGGACCAAGAGACCCAGTACTTC. Its translation is CATRILERDQETQYF.

This rearrangement joins TRBV20-1 to TRBJ1-6; possibly TRBD1 for D (5 bases). There are 14 residues in the CDR3. Per the germline V gene, CDR1 is DFQATT and CDR2 is SNEGSKA (reference sequence). V lost 0 bases and J lost 9, with 12 bases in between. The CDR3 nucleotides are TGCAGTGCTAGAGATCATACAGGAAGTTCACCCCTCCACTTT. This translates into CSARDHTGSSPLHF.

The chain links TRBV7-8 to TRBJ2-1; D remains ambiguous. Germline CDR1 and CDR2: SGHVS and FQNEAQ. The CDR3 extends over 11 amino acids. V was shortened by 5 bases and J by 8 bases, with 7 bases between the two germline ends. The CDR3 here is CASSPNHEQFF. CDR3 nucleotides: TGTGCCAGCAGCCCGAATCATGAGCAGTTCTTC.

V gene TRBV20-1 combines with J gene TRBJ2-1; 9 positions match TRBD2. CDR1 is DFQATT and CDR2 is SNEGSKA in the germline V gene (reference sequence). The CDR3 has 15 amino acids. V was clipped by 3 bases and J by 8 bases; unmatched bases: 11. The CDR3 region is CSASDSGGAFDEQFF. CDR3 nucleotides: TGCAGTGCTAGCGATAGCGGGGGCGCCTTCGATGAGCAGTTCTTC.

The V and J genes are TRBV18 and TRBJ1-1; unclear D gene. The germline gives CDR1 KGHSH, CDR2 LQKENI. The CDR3 loop spans 13 amino acids. V lost 5 bases and J 0 bases, leaving 7 bases between the germline ends. The CDR3 DNA reads TGTGCCAGCTCATTTAACCTGAACACTGAAGCTTTCTTT. It is translated as CASSFNLNTEAFF.

The chain employs TRBV11-1 and TRBJ2-6; tentatively, D is TRBD2 (6 bases). This CDR3 spans 20 amino acids. CDR1 is SGHAT and CDR2 is FQDESV in the germline V gene (reference sequence). V was pared by 6 bases and J by 0 bases, with 24 bases between. As DNA, the CDR3 is TGTGCCAGCAGTAGGTTGGGGGGTCAGCTTCACACCTCTGGGGCCAACGTCCTGACTTTC. Its translation is CASSRLGGQLHTSGANVLTF. Full variable domain (remainder filled in from reference TRBV11-1 and TRBJ2-6): EAEVAQSPRYKITEKSQAVAFWCDPISGHATLYWYRQILGQGPELLVQFQDESVVDDSQLPKDRFSAERLKGVDSTLKIQPAELGDSAMYLCASSRLGGQLHTSGANVLTFGAGSRLTVL.

The V call is TRBV6-1, the J call TRBJ2-5; the D call may be TRBD1 or TRBD2 (6 bases each). The germline CDR1 and CDR2 sequences are MNHNS and SASEGT. The CDR3 totals 15 residues. The V gene lost 6 bases and the J gene lost 4 bases, with 18 bases spanning the gap. The CDR3 coding sequence is TGTGCCAGCAGGAATGAAGGGGGGATGAGAGAGACCCAGTACTTC. This sequence encodes CASRNEGGMRETQYF.

This clonotype was observed at least ten times. The chain joins TRBV7-2 to TRBJ2-5; 8 positions match TRBD1. V dropped 5 bases and J dropped 5; count of bases not matched to a gene: 4. Germline V gene data show CDR1 as SGHTA and CDR2 as FQGNSA. This CDR3 spans 13 amino acids. The CDR3 loop reads CASSPNRGETQYF. CDR3 DNA: TGTGCCAGCAGCCCTAACAGGGGGGAGACCCAGTACTTC.

In its sample, this clonotype was seen a few times. The chain combines TRBV18 with TRBJ2-7, with D unresolved. V was shortened by 1 base and J by 7 bases, with 8 bases between the two germline ends. Germline CDR1 is KGHSH and CDR2 is LQKENI. This CDR3 spans 12 amino acids. For the CDR3, the DNA is TGTGCCAGCTCACCACGTTCCCCAGAGCAGTACTTC. Its translation: CASSPRSPEQYF.